This T cell receptor (beta chain) came from a study of tumor-infiltrating lymphocytes in localized non-small cell lung cancer. About the study: The cohort mixed smokers and never-smokers, several histologies, and some post-neoadjuvant-chemotherapy samples. Resected tumor was paired with non-adjacent uninvolved lung from the same patient.

Findings of the study overall: Different pieces of the same tissue went to different assays, confounding technical variation with intratumor heterogeneity. Available tissue quantity limited TCR sequencing to a patient subset.

Generated by immunoSEQ multiplex PCR, the TCRdb table keeps only in-frame clones and is missing some. The sample gives roughly 6,000 clones, approximately 71% of which show up once; more than 13% is in the top ten. This clone was recorded once. Antigen specificity is unknown. Looked up from germline, CDR1 is SEHNR and CDR2 is FQNEAQ (reference sequence). J was trimmed by 0 bases and V by 5 bases; bases with no gene match: 10. The CDR3 has 17 residues. The sequenced material came from lung tumor tissue. The chain couples TRBV7-9 to TRBJ2-4, with 7 nucleotides matching TRBD2. The source is a human donor with non-small cell lung cancer. The CDR3 bases are TGTGCCAGCAGCCCCCCCGGGGCGGGAGAAGCCAAAAACATTCAGTACTTC. Its protein product is CASSPPGAGEAKNIQYF.